What follows are 4 T cell receptor beta chains derived from one specimen sequenced in a study of blood T cells in healthy people across ages. Next came a second PCR, run for roughly 6 to 11 cycles, which used a sample-barcoded 5' primer along with a J-beta primer mix. TCRdb fed the 5' RACE reads into MiXCR, producing one record per CDR3 protein. The profile shows about 1,000,000 distinct CDR3 sequences, around 45% of them singletons. Sequencing was performed on blood. Source of these receptors: a woman aged 55-70 years in good health.

J is TRBJ1-1 and V is TRBV25-1, with TRBD1 identical over 7 bases. The CDR3 spans 12 residues. Germline V lookup: CDR1 MGHDK, CDR2 SYGVNS. V lost 5 bases to trimming and J lost 7 bases; unmatched junction nucleotides: 4. The CDR3 sequence is CASSPGGYEAFF. The CDR3 region has the DNA TGTGCCAGCAGTCCAGGGGGTTATGAAGCTTTCTTT.

Notes on this clonotype: This could be a read error, since a much larger clone is one nucleotide away. J is TRBJ2-3 and V is TRBV11-2, with D hard to call. The CDR3 covers 13 residues. Per the germline V gene, CDR1 is SGHAT and CDR2 is FQNNGV. The germline V and J ends were trimmed by 7 bases and 0 bases, with 8 bases remaining between them. CDR3 region: CASNQTSTDTQYF. In nucleotides, the CDR3 is TGTGCCAGCAACCAAACTAGCACAGATACGCAGTATTTT.

This clonotype has ten or more counts. The chain is built from TRBV7-2 and TRBJ2-7; D unclear. The germline V gene has CDR1 SGHTA and CDR2 FQGNSA. Trimming stripped 5 bases from V and 3 bases from J, with 11 bases between. The CDR3 is made up of 13 amino acids. The CDR3 spells CASSPRHLYEQYF. DNA for the CDR3: TGTGCCAGCAGCCCTCGACACCTCTACGAGCAGTACTTC.

This clonotype was seen more than once but under ten times. This sequence joins TRBV11-2 and TRBJ2-3, with 7 positions matching TRBD2. V was pared by 4 bases and J by 6 bases, with 4 bases of the junction left unmatched. The CDR3 totals 13 residues. Germline V gene lookup returns CDR1 SGHAT and CDR2 FQNNGV. DNA for the CDR3: TGTGCCAGCAGCTCAGAACTAGCGGATACGCAGTATTTT. This gives the protein CASSSELADTQYF.